These T cell receptor beta chains were read from a single sample in a study of cytomegalovirus exposure and HLA in healthy donors. This table comes from immunoSEQ multiplex PCR, and its TCRdb copy is limited to in-frame clones, with some not included. The data hold 200,000 or so clones, with 75% to 90% observed a single time. Sequenced material: PBMCs. The receptors stem from a man aged 35 to 55 in good health and CMV-seropositive. Each CDR3 is given with its conserved first and last residue. Each record gives: J gene, D gene, V gene, clone size, CDR3 length, CDR3 DNA, CDR3 protein. The D gene is left open where the match is weak. Only part of the rows carry a size: once, few, many, or a class if the clone is expanded.

>TRBJ1-1|TRBD1|TRBV2|.|13
TGTGCCAGCACCCTGGGACAGGGAACTGAAGCTTTCTTT
CASTLGQGTEAFF
>TRBJ2-2|.|TRBV7-2|.|14
TGTGCCAGCAGCTTAGCGGGGAGCACCGGGGAGCTGTTTTTT
CASSLAGSTGELFF
>TRBJ1-2|.|TRBV4-3|.|14
TGCGCCAGCAGCCAAGGGTGGCAGTACTATGGCTACACCTTC
CASSQGWQYYGYTF
>TRBJ1-2|.|TRBV10-3|once|12
TGTGCCACTAGGGGGAATAAGGATGGCTACACCTTC
CATRGNKDGYTF
>TRBJ2-5|.|TRBV30|.|16
TGTGCCTGGAGTGTACGGGCAACGCAGGGGCAAGAGACCCAGTACTTC
CAWSVRATQGQETQYF
>TRBJ1-3|.|TRBV5-6|once|15
TGTGCCAGCAGCTTGGTTAGCGGGCCTGGAAACACCATATATTTT
CASSLVSGPGNTIYF
>TRBJ1-2|TRBD1|TRBV28|.|15
TGTGCCAGCACCTTCCGGGACAGGGGAGGATATGGCTACACCTTC
CASTFRDRGGYGYTF
>TRBJ1-2|TRBD1|TRBV19|.|15
TGTGCCAGTAGCCTTCCGGGACAGCATAACTATGGCTACACCTTC
CASSLPGQHNYGYTF
>TRBJ1-1|.|TRBV30|.|13
TGTGCCTGGAAGTTTTCAGGGAACACTGAAGCTTTCTTT
CAWKFSGNTEAFF
>TRBJ2-5|TRBD2|TRBV14|.|17
TGTGCCAGCAGCCAAGATCTGAAGCGGGGGGGCCTTGAGACCCAGTACTTC
CASSQDLKRGGLETQYF
>TRBJ2-3|.|TRBV19|once|14
TGTGCCAGTAGTATCACAGGCTTTCCAGATACGCAGTATTTT
CASSITGFPDTQYF
>TRBJ1-2|TRBD1|TRBV19|.|15
TGTGCCAGTAGGACGGCGACAGGGTGGTCCGATGGCTACACCTTC
CASRTATGWSDGYTF
>TRBJ2-7|TRBD2|TRBV7-9|.|18
TGTGCCAGCAGCCAAGGGACTAGCGGGGGGCTGCGATCCTACGAGCAGTACTTC
CASSQGTSGGLRSYEQYF
>TRBJ2-7|TRBD1|TRBV7-8|.|16
TGTGCCAGCAGCCTATTGACAGGGGCGAGCTCCTACGAGCAGTACTTC
CASSLLTGASSYEQYF
>TRBJ1-1|TRBD1|TRBV7-8|.|14
TGTGCCAGCAGCACGGACAGGGTTATTACTGAAGCTTTCTTT
CASSTDRVITEAFF
>TRBJ1-1|.|TRBV19|.|13
TGTGCCAGTAGTATAGACGGAGTCTTTGAAGCTTTCTTT
CASSIDGVFEAFF
>TRBJ2-5|.|TRBV27|.|15
TGTGCCAGCCAGAGGAGAACAGGGACGTATGAGACCCAGTACTTC
CASQRRTGTYETQYF
>TRBJ1-1|TRBD1|TRBV5-1|.|14
TGCGCCAGCAGCAAGGGACAGCCTTCCATTGAAGCTTTCTTT
CASSKGQPSIEAFF
>TRBJ1-1|TRBD1|TRBV27|.|16
TGTGCCAGCAGCCCGGACAGGGCCCAAGGGAACACTGAAGCTTTCTTT
CASSPDRAQGNTEAFF
>TRBJ2-1|TRBD1|TRBV7-2|few|15
TGTGCCAGCACCATTAACAGGGGGATGTACAATGAGCAGTTCTTC
CASTINRGMYNEQFF
>TRBJ1-1|TRBD1|TRBV6-5|.|13
TGTGCCAGCAGTAAAATTTCAGGGGGGCGGGTTTTCTTT
CASSKISGGRVFF
>TRBJ1-2|TRBD1|TRBV6-1|.|15
TGTGCCAGCAGTTTTGGGACAGGGGGCGGCTATGGCTACACCTTC
CASSFGTGGGYGYTF
>TRBJ2-4|TRBD1|TRBV19|.|16
TGTGCCAGTAGCTCGGACAGGGGGTTAGCCAAAAACATTCAGTACTTC
CASSSDRGLAKNIQYF
>TRBJ2-5|TRBD2|TRBV7-3|.|13
TGTGCCAGCAGCCCGTCGGGGGGGGAGACCCAGTACTTC
CASSPSGGETQYF
>TRBJ1-6|TRBD1|TRBV5-1|.|15
TGCGCCAGCAGCGGTGAGGGACAGGGATTTTCACCCCTCCACTTT
CASSGEGQGFSPLHF
>TRBJ2-7|.|TRBV28|.|13
TGTGCCAGCAGTTTCGGCGACATCCGCGAGCAGTACTTC
CASSFGDIREQYF